The clone carrying this TCR beta chain was counted between two and nine times. Its antigen is still unknown. TCRdb reprocessed the RT-PCR reads via MiXCR and lists one record per CDR3 protein. In the table there are roughly 520,000 distinct CDR3 sequences, 25% of which are singletons. The data belong to a study of response to subunit inactivated influenza vaccine. Study-wide results and caveats: The authors put forward the suggestion that each seasonal influenza vaccination may bring in only a limited number of new T cells.

The sequenced sample was CD4+ T cells sorted from PBMCs, obtained around 5 days after vaccination. The sequence was collected from a middle-aged man who received an inactivated influenza vaccine.

CDR3 sequence (DNA): TGTGCCAGCAGCCTAGGGGTGCCGGGCGGCTACACCTTC. Its translation: CASSLGVPGGYTF. The chain employs TRBV3-1 and TRBJ1-2; the D gene is possibly TRBD1 (5 bases). V was cut by 4 bases and J by 8 bases, with 14 bases left in between. Germline assignment: CDR1 LGHDT and CDR2 YNNKEL (reference sequence). The CDR3 is made up of 13 amino acids.